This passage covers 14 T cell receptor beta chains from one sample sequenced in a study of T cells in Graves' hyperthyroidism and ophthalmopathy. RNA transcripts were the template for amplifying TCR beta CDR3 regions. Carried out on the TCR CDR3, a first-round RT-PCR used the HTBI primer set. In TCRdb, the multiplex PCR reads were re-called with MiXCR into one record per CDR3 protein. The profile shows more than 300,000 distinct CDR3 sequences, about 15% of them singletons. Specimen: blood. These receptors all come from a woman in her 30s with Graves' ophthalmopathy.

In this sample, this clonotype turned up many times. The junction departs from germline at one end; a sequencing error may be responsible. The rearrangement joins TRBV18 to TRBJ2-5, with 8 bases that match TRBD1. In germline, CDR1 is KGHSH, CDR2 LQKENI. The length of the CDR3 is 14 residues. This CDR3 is CASSPQGDRETQYF. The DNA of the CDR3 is TGTGCCAGCTCCCCACAGGGGGATCGTGAGACCCAGTACTTC.

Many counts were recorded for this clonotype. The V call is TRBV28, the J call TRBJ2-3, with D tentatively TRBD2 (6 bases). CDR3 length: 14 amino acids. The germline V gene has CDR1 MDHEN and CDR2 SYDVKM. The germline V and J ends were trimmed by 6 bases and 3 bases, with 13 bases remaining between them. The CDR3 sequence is CASRKPGLTDTQYF. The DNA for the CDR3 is TGTGCCAGCAGGAAACCGGGACTTACAGATACGCAGTATTTT.

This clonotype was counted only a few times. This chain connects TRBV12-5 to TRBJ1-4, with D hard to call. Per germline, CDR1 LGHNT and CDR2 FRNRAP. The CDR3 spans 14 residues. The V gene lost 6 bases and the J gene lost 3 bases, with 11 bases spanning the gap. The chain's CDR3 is CASGLRASNEKLFF. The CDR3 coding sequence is TGTGCTAGTGGCTTGCGGGCCTCTAATGAAAAACTGTTTTTT.

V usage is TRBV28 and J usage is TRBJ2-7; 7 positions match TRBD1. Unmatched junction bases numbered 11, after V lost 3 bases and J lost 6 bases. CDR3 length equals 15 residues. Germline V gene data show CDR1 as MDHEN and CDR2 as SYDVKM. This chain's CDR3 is CASSLGPQGTGEQYF. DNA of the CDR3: TGTGCCAGCAGTTTGGGGCCACAGGGGACGGGCGAGCAGTACTTC.

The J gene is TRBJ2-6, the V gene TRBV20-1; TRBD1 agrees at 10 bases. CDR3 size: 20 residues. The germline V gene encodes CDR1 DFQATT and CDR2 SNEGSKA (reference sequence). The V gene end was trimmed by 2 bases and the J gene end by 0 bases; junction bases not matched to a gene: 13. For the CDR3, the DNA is TGCAGTGCTAGAACCCCGGGACAGGGGTATAAGAGCTCTGGGGCCAACGTCCTGACTTTC. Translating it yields CSARTPGQGYKSSGANVLTF.

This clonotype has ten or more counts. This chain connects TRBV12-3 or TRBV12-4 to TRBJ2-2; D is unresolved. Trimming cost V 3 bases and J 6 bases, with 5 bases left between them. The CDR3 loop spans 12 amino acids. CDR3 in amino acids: CASSFGSGELFF. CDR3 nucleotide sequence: TGTGCCAGCAGTTTCGGATCCGGGGAGCTGTTTTTT.

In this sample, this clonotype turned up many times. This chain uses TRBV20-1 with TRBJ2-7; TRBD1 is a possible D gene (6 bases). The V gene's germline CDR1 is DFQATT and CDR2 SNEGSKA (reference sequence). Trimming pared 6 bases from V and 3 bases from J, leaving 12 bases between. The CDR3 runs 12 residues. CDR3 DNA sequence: TGCAGTGCCCTAAAACAGGGCTACGAGCAGTACTTC. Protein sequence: CSALKQGYEQYF.

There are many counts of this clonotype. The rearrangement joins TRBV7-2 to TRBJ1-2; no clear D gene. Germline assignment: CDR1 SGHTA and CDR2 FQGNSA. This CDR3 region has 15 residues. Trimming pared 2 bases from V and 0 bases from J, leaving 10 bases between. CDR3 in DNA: TGTGCCAGCAGCTTAAGTGTGATTTCTAACTATGGCTACACCTTC. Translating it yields CASSLSVISNYGYTF.

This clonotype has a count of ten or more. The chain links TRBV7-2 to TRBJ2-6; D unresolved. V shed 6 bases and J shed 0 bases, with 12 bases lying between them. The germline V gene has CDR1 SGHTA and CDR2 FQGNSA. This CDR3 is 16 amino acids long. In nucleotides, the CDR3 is TGTGCCAGCAGTCCGATGGTCGGCTCTGGGGCCAACGTCCTGACTTTC. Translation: CASSPMVGSGANVLTF.

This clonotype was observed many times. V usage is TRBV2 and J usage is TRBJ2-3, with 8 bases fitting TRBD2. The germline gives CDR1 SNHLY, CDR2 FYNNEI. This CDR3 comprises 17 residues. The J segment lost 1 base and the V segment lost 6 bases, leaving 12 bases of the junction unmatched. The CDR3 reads CASSEIGWRGGTDTQYF. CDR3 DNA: TGTGCCAGCAGCGAAATTGGCTGGCGGGGGGGCACAGATACGCAGTATTTT.

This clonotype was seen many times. The CDR3 DNA follows: TGTGCCAGCAGCTTAGCCTTGTGGGGGGGGACCGGGGAGCTGTTTTTT. It is translated as CASSLALWGGTGELFF. V and J are TRBV7-8 and TRBJ2-2, with TRBD2 matching 7 bases. The CDR3 has 16 amino acids. V dropped 0 bases and J dropped 5; count of bases not matched to a gene: 6. Germline V gives CDR1 SGHVS, CDR2 FQNEAQ.

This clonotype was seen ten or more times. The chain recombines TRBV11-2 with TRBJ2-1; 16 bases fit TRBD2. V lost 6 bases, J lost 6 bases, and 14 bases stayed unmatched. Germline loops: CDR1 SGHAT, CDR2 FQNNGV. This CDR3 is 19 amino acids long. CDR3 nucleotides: TGTGCCAGCAGACGAGCGGGACTAGCGGGGGGGTTAGCACGCAATGAGCAGTTCTTC. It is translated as CASRRAGLAGGLARNEQFF.

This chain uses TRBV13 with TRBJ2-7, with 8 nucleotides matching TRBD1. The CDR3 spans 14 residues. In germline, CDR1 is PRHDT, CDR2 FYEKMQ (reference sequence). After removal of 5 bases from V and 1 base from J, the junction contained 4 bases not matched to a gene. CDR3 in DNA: TGTGCCAGCAGCATCCGGGACAGGTCCTACGAGCAGTACTTC. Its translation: CASSIRDRSYEQYF.

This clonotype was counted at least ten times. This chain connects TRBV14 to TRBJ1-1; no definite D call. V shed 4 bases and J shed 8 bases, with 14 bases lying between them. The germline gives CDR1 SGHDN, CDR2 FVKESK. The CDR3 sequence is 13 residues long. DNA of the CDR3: TGTGCCAGCAGCCTCACCCTTGAGGCCGAAGCTTTCTTT. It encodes CASSLTLEAEAFF.